This entry lists 29 T cell receptor beta chains sequenced from one sample in a study of shared clonotypes between healthy human individuals. The naive CD8 population came from CD45RO-negative cells selected for CCR7, without terminally differentiated effector memory CD45RA+ cells. Only in-frame clones appear in the TCRdb table, and some are missing; sequencing was by immunoSEQ multiplex PCR. The repertoire includes 2 million to 2.5 million clones, roughly 95% of them detected once, and approximately 1.2% sits in the top ten. Sample: naive CD8+ T cells sorted from blood. Receptor source: a man younger than 35 in good health.

V gene TRBV9 combines with J gene TRBJ2-7, with 7 positions matching TRBD2. The length of the CDR3 is 15 residues. Germline V CDR1 and CDR2: SGDLS, YYNGEE. V shed 4 bases and J 1 base; nucleotides not matched to a gene: 8. Written as DNA, the CDR3 is TGTGCCAGCAGCCCAAGGGCTAGCGGATCCTACGAGCAGTACTTC. Translated, it gives CASSPRASGSYEQYF.

The chain employs TRBV7-9 and TRBJ1-1; the D is unclear. V was trimmed by 2 bases and J by 5 bases, leaving 12 bases between them. Germline V gene lookup returns CDR1 SEHNR and CDR2 FQNEAQ (reference sequence). The CDR3 extends over 14 amino acids. CDR3 loop: CASSLLVGDTEAFF. In nucleotides, the CDR3 is TGTGCCAGCAGCTTACTGGTAGGCGATACTGAAGCTTTCTTT.

The chain employs TRBV7-9 and TRBJ1-2; possible D gene TRBD1, 5 bases. Trimming took off 4 bases at V and 4 bases at J, with 16 bases between the two ends. The CDR3 is 15 residues long. Per the germline V gene, CDR1 is SEHNR and CDR2 is FQNEAQ (reference sequence). CDR3 loop: CASSSPGQLGYGYTF. Here the CDR3 DNA reads TGTGCCAGCAGCTCACCCGGACAATTGGGCTATGGCTACACCTTC. The full variable domain, in which reference TRBV7-9 and TRBJ1-2 provide the parts outside the CDR3, is DTGVSQNPRHKITKRGQNVTFRCDPISEHNRLYWYRQTLGQGPEFLTYFQNEAQLEKSRLLSDRFSAERPKGSFSTLEIQRTEQGDSAMYLCASSSPGQLGYGYTFGSGTRLTVV.

The chain employs TRBV7-9 and TRBJ1-4; D unclear. This CDR3 has 15 amino acids. Trimming pared 5 bases from V and 7 bases from J, leaving 17 bases between. The germline V gene encodes CDR1 SEHNR and CDR2 FQNEAQ (reference sequence). CDR3 sequence: CASSPPAGFSEKLFF. The CDR3 coding sequence is TGTGCCAGCAGCCCCCCGGCGGGTTTCAGTGAAAAACTGTTTTTT.

About this clone: This specimen includes other DNA sequences encoding the same CDR3. This chain uses TRBV27 with TRBJ1-2, with a weak D call TRBD1 (5 bases). V was pared by 8 bases and J by 4 bases, with 11 bases between. Germline V gives CDR1 MNHEY, CDR2 SMNVEV (reference sequence). The CDR3 is 12 amino acids. CDR3 sequence: CASSSGGYGYTF. DNA of the CDR3: TGTGCCAGCTCTTCCGGGGGCTATGGCTACACCTTC.

The DNA of the CDR3 is TGTGCCAGCAGCCCCAGACAGAAGAACACCGGGGAGCTGTTTTTT. Protein: CASSPRQKNTGELFF. V is TRBV7-9 and J is TRBJ2-2; possibly TRBD1 for D (5 bases). CDR1 and CDR2 (germline): SEHNR, FQNEAQ (reference sequence). The CDR3 spans 15 residues. Trimming stripped 5 bases from V and 1 base from J, with 11 bases between.

The V gene is TRBV6-5, the J gene TRBJ1-4; D is unclear. V lost 7 bases and J 4 bases, leaving 13 bases between the germline ends. Germline V gene data show CDR1 as MNHEY and CDR2 as SVGAGI. The CDR3 sequence is 14 residues long. This CDR3 reads CASKGSGINEKLFF. CDR3 in DNA: TGTGCCAGCAAAGGTTCGGGGATTAATGAAAAACTGTTTTTT.

The chain links TRBV11-2 to TRBJ2-7, with 8 nucleotides matching TRBD2. After removal of 5 bases from V and 2 bases from J, the junction contained 8 bases not matched to a gene. In germline, CDR1 is SGHAT, CDR2 FQNNGV. The length of the CDR3 is 15 residues. The CDR3 region has the DNA TGTGCCAGCAGCCCGGTGACTAGCGAACCCTACGAGCAGTACTTC. This encodes CASSPVTSEPYEQYF.

The rearrangement links TRBV15 to TRBJ2-2, with 8 bases aligning to TRBD2. CDR1 and CDR2 (germline): LNHNV, YYDKDF (reference sequence). J was trimmed by 5 bases and V by 8 bases; bases with no gene match: 10. The CDR3 covers 15 residues. This CDR3 is CATQRSVAGTGELFF. The CDR3 region has the DNA TGTGCCACCCAACGGTCGGTAGCGGGGACCGGGGAGCTGTTTTTT.

The chain couples TRBV10-3 to TRBJ2-5; 9 nucleotides line up with TRBD1. The CDR3 sequence is 17 residues long. Germline-derived CDR1 and CDR2 are ENHRY and SYGVKD. The trim removed 4 bases at V and 0 bases at J, leaving 9 bases unmatched. The CDR3 region is CAISARGTGPYQETQYF. In DNA form, the CDR3 reads TGTGCCATCAGTGCCCGCGGGACAGGGCCCTACCAAGAGACCCAGTACTTC.

This sequence joins TRBV27 and TRBJ2-7; 10 nucleotides line up with TRBD1. This CDR3 is built from 15 residues. Trimming at V came to 2 bases and at J to 6 bases, leaving 7 bases not matched to a gene. CDR1 and CDR2 (germline): MNHEY, SMNVEV (reference sequence). The CDR3 DNA reads as TGTGCCAGCAGTTTAATAGGGACAGGGGAGGGCGAGCAGTACTTC. Translating it yields CASSLIGTGEGEQYF.

The V and J genes are TRBV28 and TRBJ2-7, with 10 bases lining up with TRBD1. CDR1 is MDHEN, CDR2 SYDVKM, per germline. The junction had 10 bases not matched to a gene; V was cut back by 7 bases and J by 4 bases. The CDR3 has 15 amino acids. The CDR3 DNA is TGTGCCAGCAAATCTACCGGGACAGGGGCTTACGAGCAGTACTTC. Translated: CASKSTGTGAYEQYF.

The chain links TRBV5-6 to TRBJ2-7; a weak D match, TRBD1 (6 bases). Germline V gene lookup returns CDR1 SGHDT and CDR2 YYEEEE. Trimming took off 4 bases at V and 3 bases at J, with 14 bases between the two ends. CDR3 length equals 14 residues. The CDR3 protein is CASSMTGLDYEQYF. The CDR3 nucleotides read TGTGCCAGCAGCATGACAGGTTTGGACTACGAGCAGTACTTC.

V and J are TRBV30 and TRBJ2-7, with a tentative D call TRBD1 (5 bases). This CDR3 contains 15 residues. The germline V gene encodes CDR1 GTSNPN and CDR2 SVGIG (reference sequence). V was pared by 3 bases and J by 4 bases, with 19 bases between. The DNA for the CDR3 is TGTGCCTGGAGGTCCGACAGACCGGTAAGGTACGAGCAGTACTTC. This translates into CAWRSDRPVRYEQYF. The full variable domain, in which reference TRBV30 and TRBJ2-7 provide the parts outside the CDR3, is SQTIHQWPATLVQPVGSPLSLECTVEGTSNPNLYWYRQAAGRGLQLLFYSVGIGQISSEVPQNLSASRPQDRQFILSSKKLLLSDSGFYLCAWRSDRPVRYEQYFGPGTRLTVT.

The genes are TRBV6-5 and TRBJ2-5, with D unclear. V was trimmed by 0 bases and J by 3 bases, leaving 8 bases between them. Germline lookup yields CDR1 MNHEY and CDR2 SVGAGI. The CDR3 is made up of 14 amino acids. The CDR3 DNA is TGTGCCAGCAGTTACTCTGCCCCAGAAGAGACCCAGTACTTC. As protein: CASSYSAPEETQYF.

This rearrangement joins TRBV5-1 to TRBJ2-1; D is unclear. V dropped 4 bases and J dropped 5 bases, with 7 bases sitting between them. This CDR3 comprises 12 residues. Germline lookup yields CDR1 SGHRS and CDR2 YFSETQ. The CDR3 is CASSLTNNEQFF. CDR3 nucleotide sequence: TGCGCCAGCAGCCTCACCAACAATGAGCAGTTCTTC.

The chain links TRBV27 to TRBJ2-7, with D perhaps TRBD2 (6 bases). In germline, CDR1 is MNHEY, CDR2 SMNVEV (reference sequence). The CDR3 is 15 amino acids. The V and J ends lost 2 bases and 2 bases respectively, with 13 bases between them. CDR3 residues: CASSLDSGLPYEQYF. The CDR3 DNA reads TGTGCCAGCAGTTTAGACTCGGGACTCCCCTACGAGCAGTACTTC.

Notes on this clone: Other nucleotide sequences from this sample produce the same CDR3. The chain uses TRBV9 and TRBJ2-7; 8 nucleotides line up with TRBD2. J gave up 3 bases and V 3 bases, and 5 bases lay outside the gene matches. CDR1 and CDR2 (germline): SGDLS, YYNGEE. The CDR3 has 14 residues. For the CDR3, the DNA is TGTGCCAGCAGCGCCGGACTAGCAGGCTACGAGCAGTACTTC. It encodes CASSAGLAGYEQYF.

The J gene is TRBJ2-7, the V gene TRBV9; D may be TRBD1 or TRBD2 (5 bases each). This CDR3 is 15 amino acids long. With 0 bases removed from V and 1 base from J, the gap between germline ends came to 11 bases. Germline V CDR1 and CDR2: SGDLS, YYNGEE. The CDR3 nucleotides read TGTGCCAGCAGCGTAGGGGACGGAGTATCCTACGAGCAGTACTTC. This gives the protein CASSVGDGVSYEQYF.

The rearrangement joins TRBV14 to TRBJ2-2; 8 bases are a match to TRBD2. Per germline, CDR1 SGHDN and CDR2 FVKESK. CDR3 length: 15 amino acids. Trimming took 1 base from V and 5 from J; bases not matched to a gene: 3. The CDR3 sequence is CASSQGSGRTGELFF. CDR3 in DNA: TGTGCCAGCAGCCAAGGGAGCGGGAGAACCGGGGAGCTGTTTTTT.

Only one count was recorded for this clone. The chain combines TRBV30 with TRBJ2-7; 7 bases are shared with TRBD1. This CDR3 comprises 14 residues. Germline loops: CDR1 GTSNPN, CDR2 SVGIG (reference sequence). Germline trimming cut 2 bases from V and 3 bases from J; bases unmatched to any gene: 7. The CDR3 region is CAWSLGTAGYEQYF. The DNA of the CDR3 is TGTGCCTGGAGTCTCGGGACAGCAGGCTACGAGCAGTACTTC.

CDR3 sequence reads: CASSLGTPNEQFF. CDR3 in DNA: TGTGCCAGCAGTTTAGGCACTCCCAATGAGCAGTTCTTC. The V and J genes are TRBV27 and TRBJ2-1; no firm D call. CDR1 and CDR2 (germline): MNHEY, SMNVEV (reference sequence). The CDR3 is 13 residues long. V dropped 2 bases and J dropped 6 bases, with 8 bases sitting between them.

Note on this clone: The same CDR3 also results from other DNA sequences found in this sample. The V gene is TRBV5-4, the J gene TRBJ2-7; 10 nucleotides match TRBD1. CDR1 is SGHNT, CDR2 YYREEE, per germline (reference sequence). This CDR3 has 15 amino acids. The ends lost 1 base at V and 0 bases at J; junction bases unmatched: 1. The CDR3 sequence: CASSLRTGGSYEQYF. In DNA, the CDR3 is TGTGCCAGCAGCTTGCGGACAGGGGGCTCCTACGAGCAGTACTTC.

CDR3 sequence: CASASKDPGPDTQYF. Here the CDR3 DNA reads TGTGCCAGCGCCTCGAAAGATCCCGGCCCCGATACGCAGTATTTT. The V and J genes are TRBV27 and TRBJ2-3; D unclear. V lost 8 bases, J lost 6 bases, and 21 bases lay in between. Germline CDR1 and CDR2: MNHEY and SMNVEV (reference sequence). The CDR3 has 15 amino acids.

This sequence joins TRBV29-1 and TRBJ2-7; either TRBD1 or TRBD2 may supply D (5 bases each). The CDR3 covers 15 residues. Germline assignment: CDR1 SQVTM and CDR2 ANQGSEA. Trimming shortened V by 4 bases and J by 4 bases, and 20 bases separated the two germline ends. CDR3 DNA sequence: TGCAGCGTTGGGGAAGGGGCTAGCCCTGGATACGAGCAGTACTTC. Translated: CSVGEGASPGYEQYF.

This rearrangement joins TRBV4-1 to TRBJ2-7; TRBD2 matches at 11 bases. Per germline, CDR1 MGHRA and CDR2 YSYEKL. With 4 bases clipped from V and 2 bases from J, the junction kept 4 bases outside the gene matches. The CDR3 is 15 amino acids. DNA of the CDR3: TGCGCCAGCAGCCTCACGACTAGCGGGGCCTACGAGCAGTACTTC. Its protein product is CASSLTTSGAYEQYF.

V and J are TRBV7-8 and TRBJ2-3; D is perhaps TRBD2 (6 bases). The germline V gene has CDR1 SGHVS and CDR2 FQNEAQ. The CDR3 extends over 17 amino acids. Trimming cost V 3 bases and J 0 bases, with 16 bases left between them. CDR3 protein: CASSFAPLAPSTDTQYF. The CDR3 region has the DNA TGTGCCAGCAGCTTCGCCCCTCTAGCGCCTAGCACAGATACGCAGTATTTT.

This chain uses TRBV4-3 with TRBJ2-4; D call uncertain. CDR1 and CDR2 from the germline V gene are LGHNA and YSLEER. V was trimmed by 1 base and J by 9 bases, leaving 10 bases between them. The CDR3 spans 13 residues. This chain's CDR3 is CASSQVTASIQYF. In DNA, the CDR3 is TGCGCCAGCAGCCAAGTAACAGCAAGCATTCAGTACTTC.

V is TRBV5-8 and J is TRBJ1-5, with 9 bases matching TRBD1. Germline V gene data show CDR1 as SGHTS and CDR2 as YDEGEE. J gave up 5 bases and V 4 bases, and 7 bases lay outside the gene matches. The CDR3 is 15 residues long. The CDR3 DNA follows: TGTGCCAGCAGCCTGGGGGACAGGGCCGATCAGCCCCAGCATTTT. Its protein is CASSLGDRADQPQHF.